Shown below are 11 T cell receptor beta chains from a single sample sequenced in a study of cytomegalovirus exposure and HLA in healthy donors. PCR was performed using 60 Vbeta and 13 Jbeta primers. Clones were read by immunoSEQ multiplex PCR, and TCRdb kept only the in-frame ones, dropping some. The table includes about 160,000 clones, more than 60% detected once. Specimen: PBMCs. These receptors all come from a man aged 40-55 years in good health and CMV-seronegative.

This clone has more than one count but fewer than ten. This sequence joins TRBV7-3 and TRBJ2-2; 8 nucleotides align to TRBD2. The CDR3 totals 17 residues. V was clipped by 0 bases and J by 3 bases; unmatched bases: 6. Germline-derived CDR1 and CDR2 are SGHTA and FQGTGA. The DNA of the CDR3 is TGTGCCAGCAGCTTAACGAGGCGGGGGGTCGACACCGGGGAGCTGTTTTTT. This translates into CASSLTRRGVDTGELFF.

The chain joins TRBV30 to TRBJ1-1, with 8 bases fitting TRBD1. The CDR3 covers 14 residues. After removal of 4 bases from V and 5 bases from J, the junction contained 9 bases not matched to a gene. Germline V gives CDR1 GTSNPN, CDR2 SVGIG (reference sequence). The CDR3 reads CAWMDRAGFTEAFF. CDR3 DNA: TGTGCCTGGATGGACAGGGCGGGTTTTACTGAAGCTTTCTTT.

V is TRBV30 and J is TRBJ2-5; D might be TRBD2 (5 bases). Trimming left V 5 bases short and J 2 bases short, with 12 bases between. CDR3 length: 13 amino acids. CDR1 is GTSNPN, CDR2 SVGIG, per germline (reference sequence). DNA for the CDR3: TGTGCCTGGGCCCTCGGGATTCAAGAGACCCAGTACTTC. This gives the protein CAWALGIQETQYF.

The DNA of the CDR3 is TGTGCCAGCAGGACACAGGGGGTCGGCACTGAAGCTTTCTTT. It codes for CASRTQGVGTEAFF. The rearrangement joins TRBV6-5 to TRBJ1-1; TRBD1 matches at 8 bases. Germline values: CDR1 MNHEY, CDR2 SVGAGI. CDR3 length: 14 residues. The ends lost 6 bases at V and 4 bases at J; junction bases unmatched: 7.

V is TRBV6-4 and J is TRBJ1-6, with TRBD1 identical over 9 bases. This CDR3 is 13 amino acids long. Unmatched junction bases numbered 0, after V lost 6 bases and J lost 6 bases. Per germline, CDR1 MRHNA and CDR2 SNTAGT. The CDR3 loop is CASRGQGNSPLHF. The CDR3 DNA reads TGTGCCAGCAGGGGACAGGGTAATTCACCCCTCCACTTT.

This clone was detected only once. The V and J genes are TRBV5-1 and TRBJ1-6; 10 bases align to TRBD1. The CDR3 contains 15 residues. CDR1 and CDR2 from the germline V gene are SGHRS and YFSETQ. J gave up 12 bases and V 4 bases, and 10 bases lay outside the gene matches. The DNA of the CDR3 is TGCGCCAGCAGCATGGGACAGGGGCCCTTGGGACCCCTCCACTTT. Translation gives CASSMGQGPLGPLHF. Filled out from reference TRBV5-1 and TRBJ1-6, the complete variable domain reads KAGVTQTPRYLIKTRGQQVTLSCSPISGHRSVSWYQQTPGQGLQFLFEYFSETQRNKGNFPGRFSGRQFSNSRSEMNVSTLELGDSALYLCASSMGQGPLGPLHFGNGTRLTVT.

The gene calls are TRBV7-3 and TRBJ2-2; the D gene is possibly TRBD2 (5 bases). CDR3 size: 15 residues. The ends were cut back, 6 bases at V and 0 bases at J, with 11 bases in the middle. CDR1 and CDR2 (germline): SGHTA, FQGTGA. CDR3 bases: TGTGCCAGCAGGAGCGCCGGGACGAACACCGGGGAGCTGTTTTTT. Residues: CASRSAGTNTGELFF.

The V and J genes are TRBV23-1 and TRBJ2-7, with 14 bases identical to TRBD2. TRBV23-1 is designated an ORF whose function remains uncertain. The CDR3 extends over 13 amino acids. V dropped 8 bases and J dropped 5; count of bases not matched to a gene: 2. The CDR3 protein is CASGGLAGDEQYF. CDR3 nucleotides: TGCGCCAGCGGGGGACTAGCGGGGGACGAGCAGTACTTC.

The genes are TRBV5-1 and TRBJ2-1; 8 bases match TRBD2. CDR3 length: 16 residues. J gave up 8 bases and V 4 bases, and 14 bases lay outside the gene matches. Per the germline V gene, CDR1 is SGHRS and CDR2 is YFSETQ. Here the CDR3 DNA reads TGCGCCAGCAGCCCTAGAGGGGCGGGGGGCGGTGATGAGCAGTTCTTC. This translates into CASSPRGAGGGDEQFF. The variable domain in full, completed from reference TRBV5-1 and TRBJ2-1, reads KAGVTQTPRYLIKTRGQQVTLSCSPISGHRSVSWYQQTPGQGLQFLFEYFSETQRNKGNFPGRFSGRQFSNSRSEMNVSTLELGDSALYLCASSPRGAGGGDEQFFGPGTRLTVL.

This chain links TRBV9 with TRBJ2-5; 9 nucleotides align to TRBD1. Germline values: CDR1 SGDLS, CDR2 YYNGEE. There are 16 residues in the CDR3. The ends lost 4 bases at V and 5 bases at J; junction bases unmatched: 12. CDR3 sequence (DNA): TGTGCCAGCAGCTATCCGGAGACAGGGGGGCTTGAGACCCAGTACTTC. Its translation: CASSYPETGGLETQYF.

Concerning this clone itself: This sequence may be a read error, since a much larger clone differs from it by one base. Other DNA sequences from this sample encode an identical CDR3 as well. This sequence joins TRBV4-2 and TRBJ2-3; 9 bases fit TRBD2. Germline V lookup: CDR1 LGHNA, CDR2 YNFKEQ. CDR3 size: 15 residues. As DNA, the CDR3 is TGTGCCAGCAGCCAAGAGCGGGGGGGCCCAGACACGCAGTATTTT. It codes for CASSQERGGPDTQYF.